A selection of T cell receptor beta chains follows, all from one sample in a study of tumor T cells in aggressive B-cell lymphoma. The protocol was immunoSEQ multiplex PCR, while the TCRdb copy is restricted to in-frame clones and leaves out a portion. The sample has 950 to 1,500 clones, around 86% seen once. Sequenced: tumor tissue. The receptors were gathered from an adult with diffuse large B cell lymphoma. The CDR3 runs from the conserved cysteine through the conserved F or W. Size is stated for part of the rows, as once, few or many counts, or as a class when the clone is expanded.

>TRBV21-1|NA
CASRGSVATHSDNEQFF
>TRBV10-1|NA
CASSGGGLGMADTQYF
>TRBV19|NA
CASMGSISYNEQFF
>TRBV28|NA
CASSRGSTEAFF
>TRBV12-5|few
CASGLSPRTIYYEQYF